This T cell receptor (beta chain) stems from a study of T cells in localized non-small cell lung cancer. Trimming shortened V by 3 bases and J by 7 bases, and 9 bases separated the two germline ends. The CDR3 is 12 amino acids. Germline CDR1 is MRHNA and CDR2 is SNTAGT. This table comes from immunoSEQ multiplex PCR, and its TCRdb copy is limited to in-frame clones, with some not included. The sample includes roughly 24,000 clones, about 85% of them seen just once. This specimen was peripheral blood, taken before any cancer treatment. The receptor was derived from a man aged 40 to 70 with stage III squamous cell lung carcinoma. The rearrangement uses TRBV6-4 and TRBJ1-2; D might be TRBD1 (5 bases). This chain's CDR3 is CASSDGGVGYTF. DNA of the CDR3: TGTGCCAGCAGTGATGGGGGAGTTGGCTACACCTTC.